The entry below describes one TCR beta chain. After removal of 1 base from V and 6 bases from J, the junction contained 5 bases not matched to a gene. Germline V gene sequence: CDR1 MNHEY, CDR2 SVGAGI. The CDR3 extends over 15 amino acids. The source of the sample is a study of cytotoxic CD8 clonotypes in ibrutinib-treated CLL. The protocol was immunoSEQ multiplex PCR, while the TCRdb copy is restricted to in-frame clones and leaves out a portion. This sample has 23,000 or so clones; about two thirds occur once, and the top ten carry around 28%. Material: PBMCs, obtained after 24 months of ibrutinib treatment. The receptor comes from a human donor with chronic lymphocytic leukemia. The V call is TRBV6-5, the J call TRBJ2-7, with 11 bases aligning to TRBD1. The CDR3 DNA sequence: TGTGCCAGCAGTTACTTCTGGGACAGGGGGTCCGAGCAGTACTTC. Amino acids: CASSYFWDRGSEQYF.